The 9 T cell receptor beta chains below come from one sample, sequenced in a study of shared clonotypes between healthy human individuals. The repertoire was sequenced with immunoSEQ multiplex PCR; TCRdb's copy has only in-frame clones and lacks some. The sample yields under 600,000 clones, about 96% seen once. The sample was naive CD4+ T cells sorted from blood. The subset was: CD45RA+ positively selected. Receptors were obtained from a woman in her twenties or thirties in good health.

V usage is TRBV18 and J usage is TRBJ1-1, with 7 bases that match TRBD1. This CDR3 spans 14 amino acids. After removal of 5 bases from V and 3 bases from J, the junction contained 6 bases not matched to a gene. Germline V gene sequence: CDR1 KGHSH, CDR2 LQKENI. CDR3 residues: CASSDLTGDTEAFF. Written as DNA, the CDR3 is TGTGCCAGCTCAGACTTAACAGGGGACACTGAAGCTTTCTTT.

The DNA of the CDR3 is TGCGCCAGGATAAATCCAGGGGGCAAGGGAACCGGGGAGCTGTTTTTT. Translated, it gives CARINPGGKGTGELFF. The rearrangement joins TRBV5-1 to TRBJ2-2; 8 bases map to TRBD1. Germline-derived CDR1 and CDR2 are SGHRS and YFSETQ. The CDR3 has 16 amino acids. V lost 8 bases, J lost 5 bases, and 14 bases stayed unmatched.

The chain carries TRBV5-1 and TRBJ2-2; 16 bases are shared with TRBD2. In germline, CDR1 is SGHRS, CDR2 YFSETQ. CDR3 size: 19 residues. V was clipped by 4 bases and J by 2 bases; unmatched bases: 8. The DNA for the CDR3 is TGCGCCAGCAGCCGTCCAGGGACTAGCGGGAGGGGAAACACCGGGGAGCTGTTTTTT. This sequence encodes CASSRPGTSGRGNTGELFF.

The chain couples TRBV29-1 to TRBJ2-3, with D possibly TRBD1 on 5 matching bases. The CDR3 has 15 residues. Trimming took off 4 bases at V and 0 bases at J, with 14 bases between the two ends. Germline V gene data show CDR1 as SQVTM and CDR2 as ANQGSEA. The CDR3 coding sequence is TGCAGCGTTGTTTCCCAGGCAGGGAGCACAGATACGCAGTATTTT. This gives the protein CSVVSQAGSTDTQYF.

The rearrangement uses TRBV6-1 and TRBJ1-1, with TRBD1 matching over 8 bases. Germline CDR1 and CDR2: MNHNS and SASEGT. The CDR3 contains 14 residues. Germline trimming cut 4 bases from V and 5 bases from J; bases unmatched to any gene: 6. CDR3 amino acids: CASSGQGKGTEAFF. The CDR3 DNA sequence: TGTGCCAGCAGTGGACAGGGGAAGGGGACTGAAGCTTTCTTT.

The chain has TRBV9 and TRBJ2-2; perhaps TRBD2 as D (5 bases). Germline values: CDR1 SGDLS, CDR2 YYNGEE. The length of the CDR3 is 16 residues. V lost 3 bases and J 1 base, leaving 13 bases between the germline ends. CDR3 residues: CASSETSGMNTGELFF. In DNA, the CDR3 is TGTGCCAGCAGCGAAACGAGCGGAATGAACACCGGGGAGCTGTTTTTT.

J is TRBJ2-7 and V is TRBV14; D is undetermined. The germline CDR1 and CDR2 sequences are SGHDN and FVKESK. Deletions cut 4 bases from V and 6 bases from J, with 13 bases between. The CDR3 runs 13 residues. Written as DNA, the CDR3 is TGTGCCAGCAGCCTTCTGACGAGTGGCGAGCAGTACTTC. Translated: CASSLLTSGEQYF.

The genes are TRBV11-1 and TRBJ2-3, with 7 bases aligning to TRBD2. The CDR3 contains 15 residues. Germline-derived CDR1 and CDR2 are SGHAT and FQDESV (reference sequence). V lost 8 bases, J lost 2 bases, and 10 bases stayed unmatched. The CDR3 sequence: CASLNQGLVTDTQYF. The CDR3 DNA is TGTGCCAGCCTAAACCAAGGACTAGTCACAGATACGCAGTATTTT.

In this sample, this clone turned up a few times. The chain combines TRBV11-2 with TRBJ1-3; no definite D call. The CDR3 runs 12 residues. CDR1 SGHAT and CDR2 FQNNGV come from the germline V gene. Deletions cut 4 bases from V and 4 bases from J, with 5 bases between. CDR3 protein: CASSSLGNTIYF. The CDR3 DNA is TGTGCCAGCAGCTCACTAGGAAACACCATATATTTT. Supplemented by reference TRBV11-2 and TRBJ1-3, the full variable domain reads EAGVAQSPRYKIIEKRQSVAFWCNPISGHATLYWYQQILGQGPKLLIQFQNNGVVDDSQLPKDRFSAERLKGVDSTLKIQPAKLEDSAVYLCASSSLGNTIYFGEGSWLTVV.